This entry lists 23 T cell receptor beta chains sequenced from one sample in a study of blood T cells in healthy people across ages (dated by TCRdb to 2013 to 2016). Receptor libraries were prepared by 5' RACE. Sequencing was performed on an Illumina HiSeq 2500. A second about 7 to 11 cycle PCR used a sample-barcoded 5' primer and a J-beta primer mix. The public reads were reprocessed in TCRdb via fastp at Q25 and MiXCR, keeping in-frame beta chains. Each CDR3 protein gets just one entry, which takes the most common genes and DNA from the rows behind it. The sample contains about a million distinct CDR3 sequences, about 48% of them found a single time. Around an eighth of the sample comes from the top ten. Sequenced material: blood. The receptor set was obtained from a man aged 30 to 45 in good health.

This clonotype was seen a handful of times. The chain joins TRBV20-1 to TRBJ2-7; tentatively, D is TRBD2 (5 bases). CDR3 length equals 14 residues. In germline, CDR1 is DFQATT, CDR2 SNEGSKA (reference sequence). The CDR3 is CSTTRPSGTYEQYF. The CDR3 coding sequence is TGCAGCACCACCCGACCCAGCGGAACCTACGAGCAGTACTTC.

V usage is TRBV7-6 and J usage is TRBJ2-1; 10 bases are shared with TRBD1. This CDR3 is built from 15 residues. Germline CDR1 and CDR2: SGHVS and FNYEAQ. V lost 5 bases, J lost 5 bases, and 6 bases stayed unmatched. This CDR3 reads CASSLDRGFHNEQFF. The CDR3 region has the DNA TGTGCCAGCAGCCTGGACAGGGGGTTCCACAATGAGCAGTTCTTC.

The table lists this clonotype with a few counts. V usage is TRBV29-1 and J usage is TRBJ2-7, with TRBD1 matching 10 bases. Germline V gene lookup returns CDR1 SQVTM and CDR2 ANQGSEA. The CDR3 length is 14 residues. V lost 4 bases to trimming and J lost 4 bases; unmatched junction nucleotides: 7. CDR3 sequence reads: CSVASRDRGYEQYF. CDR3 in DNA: TGCAGCGTTGCCTCCAGGGACAGGGGTTACGAGCAGTACTTC.

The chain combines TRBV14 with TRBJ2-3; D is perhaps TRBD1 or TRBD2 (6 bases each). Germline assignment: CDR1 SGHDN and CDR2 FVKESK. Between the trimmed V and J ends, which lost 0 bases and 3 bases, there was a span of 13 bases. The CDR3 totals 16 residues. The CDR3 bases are TGTGCCAGCAGCCAAGATAAGGGGGGCTGGACAGATACGCAGTATTTT. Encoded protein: CASSQDKGGWTDTQYF.

CDR3 DNA sequence: TGCAGCGTCGGGCGGGGGGCGAAGCAGTACTTC. This sequence encodes CSVGRGAKQYF. The chain recombines TRBV29-1 with TRBJ2-5; 8 bases are shared with TRBD2. CDR1 is SQVTM and CDR2 is ANQGSEA in the germline V gene. The trim removed 6 bases at V and 11 bases at J, leaving 8 bases unmatched. The CDR3 is 11 residues long.

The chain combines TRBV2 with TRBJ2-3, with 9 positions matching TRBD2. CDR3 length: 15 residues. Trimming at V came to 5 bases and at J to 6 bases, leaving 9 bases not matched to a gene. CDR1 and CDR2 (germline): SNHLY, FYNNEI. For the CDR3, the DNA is TGTGCCAGCAGTCAGAGCGGGGGGCTTTGGGATACGCAGTATTTT. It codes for CASSQSGGLWDTQYF.

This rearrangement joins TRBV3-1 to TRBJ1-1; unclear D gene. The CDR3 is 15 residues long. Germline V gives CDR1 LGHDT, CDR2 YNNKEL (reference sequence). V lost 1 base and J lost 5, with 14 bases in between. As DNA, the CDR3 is TGTGCCAGCAGCCAAGTATGGGAGAGTAGTACTGAAGCTTTCTTT. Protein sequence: CASSQVWESSTEAFF. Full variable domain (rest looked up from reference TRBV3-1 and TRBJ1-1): DTAVSQTPKYLVTQMGNDKSIKCEQNLGHDTMYWYKQDSKKFLKIMFSYNNKELIINETVPNRFSPKSPDKAHLNLHINSLELGDSAVYFCASSQVWESSTEAFFGQGTRLTVV.

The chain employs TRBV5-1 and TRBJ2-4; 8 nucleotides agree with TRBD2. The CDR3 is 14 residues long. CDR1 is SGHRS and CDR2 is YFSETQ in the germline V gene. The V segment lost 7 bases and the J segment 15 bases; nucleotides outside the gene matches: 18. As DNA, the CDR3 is TGCGCCAGCGGCTCAGTGGCGGGAGGAGGATCTGTGTACTTC. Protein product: CASGSVAGGGSVYF.

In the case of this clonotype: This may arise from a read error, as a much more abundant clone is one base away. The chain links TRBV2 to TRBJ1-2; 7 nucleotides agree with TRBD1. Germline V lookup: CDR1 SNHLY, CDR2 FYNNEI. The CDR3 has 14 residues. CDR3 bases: TGTGCCAGCAGTGAAAGGGGGACAGATTATGGCCACACCTTC. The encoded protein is CASSERGTDYGHTF. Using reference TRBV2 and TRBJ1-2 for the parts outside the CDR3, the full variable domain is EPEVTQTPSHQVTQMGQEVILRCVPISNHLYFYWYRQILGQKVEFLVSFYNNEISEKSEIFDDQFSVERPDGSNFTLKIRSTKLEDSAMYFCASSERGTDYGHTFGSGTRLTVV.

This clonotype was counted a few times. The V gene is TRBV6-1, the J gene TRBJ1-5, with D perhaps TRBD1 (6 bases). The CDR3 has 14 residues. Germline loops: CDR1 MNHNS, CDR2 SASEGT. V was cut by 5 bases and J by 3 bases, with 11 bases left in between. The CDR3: CASSRTVDNQPQHF. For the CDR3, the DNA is TGTGCCAGCAGTAGGACAGTCGACAATCAGCCCCAGCATTTT.

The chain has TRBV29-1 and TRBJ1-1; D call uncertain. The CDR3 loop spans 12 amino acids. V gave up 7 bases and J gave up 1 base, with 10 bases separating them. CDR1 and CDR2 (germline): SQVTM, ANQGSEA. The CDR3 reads CSAGSPNTEAFF. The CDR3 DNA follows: TGCAGCGCGGGGAGTCCGAACACTGAAGCTTTCTTT.

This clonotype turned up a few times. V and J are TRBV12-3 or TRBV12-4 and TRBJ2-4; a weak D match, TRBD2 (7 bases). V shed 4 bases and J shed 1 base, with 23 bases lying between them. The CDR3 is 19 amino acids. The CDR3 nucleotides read TGTGCCAGCAGTTCCACTCGGGGGGCGACAACGGGGGCCAAAAACATTCAGTACTTC. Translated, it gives CASSSTRGATTGAKNIQYF.

The CDR3 DNA sequence: TGTGCCAGCAGCGTAGGGCGAGGGACCAATGAGCAGTTCTTC. The encoded protein is CASSVGRGTNEQFF. This chain uses TRBV9 with TRBJ2-1; D assignment may be TRBD1 or TRBD2 (5 bases each). CDR3 length: 14 amino acids. The ends were cut back, 0 bases at V and 6 bases at J, with 10 bases in the middle. Germline CDR1 is SGDLS and CDR2 is YYNGEE.

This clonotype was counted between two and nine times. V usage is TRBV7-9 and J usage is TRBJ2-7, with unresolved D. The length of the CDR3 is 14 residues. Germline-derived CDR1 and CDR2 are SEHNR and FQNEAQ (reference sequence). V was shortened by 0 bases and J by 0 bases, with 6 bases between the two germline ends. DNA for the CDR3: TGTGCCAGCAGCTTAGCGACGAACTCCTACGAGCAGTACTTC. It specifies CASSLATNSYEQYF.

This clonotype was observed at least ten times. CDR3 amino acids: CASSQDISSSYEQYF. The CDR3 DNA is TGCGCCAGCAGCCAAGATATTAGCTCCTCCTACGAGCAGTACTTC. The chain carries TRBV4-1 and TRBJ2-7; unclear D gene. V was pared by 0 bases and J by 0 bases, with 9 bases between. Germline CDR1 MGHRA, CDR2 YSYEKL. CDR3 length equals 15 residues.

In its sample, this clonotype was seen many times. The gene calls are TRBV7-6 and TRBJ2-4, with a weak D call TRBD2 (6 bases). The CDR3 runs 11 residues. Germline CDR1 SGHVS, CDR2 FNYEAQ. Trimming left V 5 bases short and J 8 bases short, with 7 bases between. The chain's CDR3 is CASSPGDIQYF. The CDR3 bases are TGTGCCAGCAGCCCGGGAGACATTCAGTACTTC.

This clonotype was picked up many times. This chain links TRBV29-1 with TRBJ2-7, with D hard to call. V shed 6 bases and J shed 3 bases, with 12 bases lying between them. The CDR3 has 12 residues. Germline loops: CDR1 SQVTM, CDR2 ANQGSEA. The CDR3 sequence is CSVGNFDYEQYF. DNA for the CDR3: TGCAGCGTAGGGAATTTCGACTACGAGCAGTACTTC.

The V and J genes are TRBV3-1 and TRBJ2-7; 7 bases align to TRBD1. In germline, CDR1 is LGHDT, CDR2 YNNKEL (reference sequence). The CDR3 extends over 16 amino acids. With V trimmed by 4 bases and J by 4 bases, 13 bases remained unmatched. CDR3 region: CASSPIRGTGRYEQYF. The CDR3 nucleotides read TGTGCCAGCAGCCCCATCAGGGGGACGGGGAGATACGAGCAGTACTTC.

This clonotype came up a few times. The CDR3 DNA sequence: TGCAGTGCTAGAGTTGGGACAGAAGGGGAGACCCAGTACTTC. It encodes CSARVGTEGETQYF. This chain joins TRBV20-1 and TRBJ2-5; TRBD1 matches 7 bases. The CDR3 is 14 amino acids. Germline V lookup: CDR1 DFQATT, CDR2 SNEGSKA (reference sequence). The trim removed 1 base at V and 5 bases at J, leaving 7 bases unmatched.

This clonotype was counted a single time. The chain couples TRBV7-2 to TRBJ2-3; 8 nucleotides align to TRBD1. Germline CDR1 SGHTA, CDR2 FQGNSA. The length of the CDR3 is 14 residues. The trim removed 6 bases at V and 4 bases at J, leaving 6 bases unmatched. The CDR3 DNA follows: TGTGCCAGCAGGGCAGGGGGCCTATCAGATACGCAGTATTTT. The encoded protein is CASRAGGLSDTQYF.

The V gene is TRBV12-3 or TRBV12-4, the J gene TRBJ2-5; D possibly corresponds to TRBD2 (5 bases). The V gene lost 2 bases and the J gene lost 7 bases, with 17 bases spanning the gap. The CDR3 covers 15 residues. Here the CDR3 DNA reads TGTGCCAGCAGTTTAAGTGGCCGAGGGTTAGCGACCCAGTACTTC. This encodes CASSLSGRGLATQYF.

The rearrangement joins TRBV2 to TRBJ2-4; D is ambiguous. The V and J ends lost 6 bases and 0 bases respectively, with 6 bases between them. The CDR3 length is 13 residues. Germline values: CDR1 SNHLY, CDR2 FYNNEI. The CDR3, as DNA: TGTGCCAGCAGGAGCATAGCCAAAAACATTCAGTACTTC. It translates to CASRSIAKNIQYF. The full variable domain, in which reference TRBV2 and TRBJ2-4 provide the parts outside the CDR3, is EPEVTQTPSHQVTQMGQEVILRCVPISNHLYFYWYRQILGQKVEFLVSFYNNEISEKSEIFDDQFSVERPDGSNFTLKIRSTKLEDSAMYFCASRSIAKNIQYFGAGTRLSVL.

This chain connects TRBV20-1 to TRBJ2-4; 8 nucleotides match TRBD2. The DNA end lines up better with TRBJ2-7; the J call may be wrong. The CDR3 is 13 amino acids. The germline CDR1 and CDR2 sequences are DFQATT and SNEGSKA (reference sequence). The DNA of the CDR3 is TGCAGTGTCCCCGGGGGGGCGCTTCACGAGCAGTACTTC. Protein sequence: CSVPGGALHEQYF.